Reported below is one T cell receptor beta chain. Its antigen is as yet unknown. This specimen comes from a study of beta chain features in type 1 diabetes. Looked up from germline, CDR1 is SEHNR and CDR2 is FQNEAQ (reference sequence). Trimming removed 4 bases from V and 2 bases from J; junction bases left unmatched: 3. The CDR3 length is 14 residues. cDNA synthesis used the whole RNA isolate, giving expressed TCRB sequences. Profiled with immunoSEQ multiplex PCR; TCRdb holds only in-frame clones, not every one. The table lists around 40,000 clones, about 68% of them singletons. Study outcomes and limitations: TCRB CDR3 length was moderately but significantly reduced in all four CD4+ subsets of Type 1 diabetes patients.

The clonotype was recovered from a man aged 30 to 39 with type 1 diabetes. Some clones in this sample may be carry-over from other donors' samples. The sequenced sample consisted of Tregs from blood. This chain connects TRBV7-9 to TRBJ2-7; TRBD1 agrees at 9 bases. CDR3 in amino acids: CASSSGTGTYEQYF. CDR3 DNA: TGTGCCAGCAGCTCCGGGACAGGGACCTACGAGCAGTACTTC.